One and the same sample provided the 21 T cell receptor beta chains below, sequenced in a study of T-cell reconstitution after alpha-beta-depleted transplantation in children. This sample's TCRbeta library carried unique molecular identifier barcodes. TCRdb ran MiXCR on the PCR reads and lists one entry per CDR3 protein. The sample lists 800,000 to 1,000,000 distinct CDR3 sequences, about 29% occurring once. Sequenced material: PBMCs, mostly from graft donor cells, taken 360 days after TCRalphabeta/CD19-depleted stem cell transplant. These receptors all stem from a boy under three years old who had a stem cell transplant for SCID, so the T cells may come from the graft donor.

The chain uses TRBV29-1 and TRBJ2-3; tentatively, D is TRBD1 (6 bases). This CDR3 contains 14 residues. Germline V gives CDR1 SQVTM, CDR2 ANQGSEA. V was clipped by 7 bases and J by 2 bases, with 16 bases between them. The CDR3, as DNA: TGCAGCGCACGGGACACCCGGGTCACAGATACGCAGTATTTT. This gives the protein CSARDTRVTDTQYF.

The table lists this clonotype with a few counts. The chain links TRBV9 to TRBJ2-3, with D perhaps TRBD1 or TRBD2 (5 bases each). V was shortened by 2 bases and J by 6 bases, with 7 bases between the two germline ends. This CDR3 comprises 12 residues. CDR1 SGDLS and CDR2 YYNGEE come from the germline V gene. In DNA, the CDR3 is TGTGCCAGCAGCGTTTGGGGGGATACGCAGTATTTT. It codes for CASSVWGDTQYF.

The V and J genes are TRBV7-8 and TRBJ2-7, with D possibly called TRBD1 or TRBD2 (5 bases each). Germline loops: CDR1 SGHVS, CDR2 FQNEAQ. CDR3 length: 15 residues. Between the trimmed V and J ends, which lost 1 base and 5 bases, there was a span of 15 bases. The CDR3 DNA is TGTGCCAGCAGCTTAGTTGCGGGCAGGGCCCACGAGCAGTACTTC. The encoded protein is CASSLVAGRAHEQYF.

V is TRBV4-1 and J is TRBJ1-3; D not resolved. CDR1 MGHRA and CDR2 YSYEKL come from the germline V gene. Deletions cut 0 bases from V and 0 bases from J, with 6 bases between. The CDR3 contains 15 residues. The CDR3: CASSQDVASGNTIYF. CDR3 nucleotide sequence: TGCGCCAGCAGCCAAGATGTTGCCTCTGGAAACACCATATATTTT.

This chain joins TRBV29-1 and TRBJ1-1, with D tentatively TRBD1 (6 bases). There are 12 residues in the CDR3. V lost 7 bases and J 6 bases, leaving 15 bases between the germline ends. The germline gives CDR1 SQVTM, CDR2 ANQGSEA. The CDR3 nucleotides are TGCAGCGGTACACAGGGCGCCGCTGAAGCTTTCTTT. Translated, it gives CSGTQGAAEAFF.

The V call is TRBV4-2, the J call TRBJ2-1; TRBD2 aligns across 12 bases. V trimming: 3 bases; J trimming: 4 bases; junction bases outside the gene matches: 4. Looked up from germline, CDR1 is LGHNA and CDR2 is YNFKEQ. This CDR3 has 16 residues. The CDR3: CASSQNLAGGYNEQFF. The CDR3 DNA sequence: TGTGCCAGCAGCCAGAATCTAGCGGGGGGGTACAATGAGCAGTTCTTC.

The rearrangement uses TRBV2 and TRBJ2-7; tentatively, D is TRBD1 (7 bases). V lost 10 bases and J lost 4, with 11 bases in between. The germline V gene has CDR1 SNHLY and CDR2 FYNNEI. This CDR3 region has 11 residues. The CDR3, as DNA: TGTGCCACCAGGGGGGATTACGAGCAGTACTTC. It encodes CATRGDYEQYF.

The chain is built from TRBV4-1 and TRBJ2-3; D is unclear. Trimming left V 0 bases short and J 6 bases short, with 10 bases between. Germline lookup yields CDR1 MGHRA and CDR2 YSYEKL. The CDR3 consists of 14 residues. CDR3 sequence: CASSQERRYDTQYF. CDR3 in DNA: TGCGCCAGCAGCCAAGAGCGGAGATACGATACGCAGTATTTT.

In its sample, this clonotype was seen a few times. The chain recombines TRBV10-3 with TRBJ2-3; TRBD1 aligns across 7 bases. Germline assignment: CDR1 ENHRY and CDR2 SYGVKD. The CDR3 has 14 residues. J lost 3 bases, V lost 10 bases, and 10 bases had no gene match. CDR3 sequence (DNA): TGTGCCACCACGGACAGGAAACTAACAGATACGCAGTATTTT. Translating gives CATTDRKLTDTQYF.

This rearrangement joins TRBV5-1 to TRBJ2-2, with a weak D call TRBD2 (5 bases). The CDR3 totals 15 residues. Germline lookup yields CDR1 SGHRS and CDR2 YFSETQ. With 7 bases removed from V and 0 bases from J, the gap between germline ends came to 13 bases. CDR3 amino acids: CASSAGVTNTGELFF. CDR3 nucleotide sequence: TGCGCCAGCTCCGCCGGGGTAACGAACACCGGGGAGCTGTTTTTT.

V usage is TRBV6-2 or TRBV6-3 and J usage is TRBJ2-7, with a weak D call TRBD1 (8 bases). Germline V gene sequence: CDR1 MNHEY, CDR2 SVGEGT. Trimming took 6 bases from V and 2 from J, leaving 17 bases between them. The CDR3 loop spans 15 amino acids. CDR3 sequence reads: CASSLLQGGPYEQYF. In DNA, the CDR3 is TGTGCCAGCAGCCTACTACAGGGGGGGCCCTACGAGCAGTACTTC.

In DNA form, the CDR3 reads TGCGCCAGCAGCCCGAGACGGGACTCTTACACCGGGGAGCTGTTTTTT. Translating it yields CASSPRRDSYTGELFF. The rearrangement joins TRBV5-1 to TRBJ2-2; the D gene is possibly TRBD2 (6 bases). The CDR3 contains 16 residues. With 4 bases removed from V and 3 bases from J, the gap between germline ends came to 16 bases. CDR1 is SGHRS, CDR2 YFSETQ, per germline. Combining the CDR3 with reference TRBV5-1 and TRBJ2-2 gives the whole variable domain KAGVTQTPRYLIKTRGQQVTLSCSPISGHRSVSWYQQTPGQGLQFLFEYFSETQRNKGNFPGRFSGRQFSNSRSEMNVSTLELGDSALYLCASSPRRDSYTGELFFGEGSRLTVL.

This clonotype was seen a handful of times. This chain uses TRBV5-1 with TRBJ2-7; the match to TRBD1 covers 8 bases. Germline V gives CDR1 SGHRS, CDR2 YFSETQ. This CDR3 is built from 18 residues. The ends lost 0 bases at V and 1 base at J; junction bases unmatched: 12. In nucleotides, the CDR3 is TGCGCCAGCAGCTTGGGGGCCGCTACAGGGGGATTTTCCTACGAGCAGTACTTC. Encoded protein: CASSLGAATGGFSYEQYF.

This rearrangement joins TRBV7-2 to TRBJ2-1, with a weak D call TRBD2 (7 bases). CDR1 is SGHTA, CDR2 FQGNSA, per germline. The CDR3 has 13 residues. The V end lost 4 bases, the J end lost 7 bases, and 11 bases lay between the germline ends. Here the CDR3 reads CASSWGRENEQFF. The CDR3 bases are TGTGCCAGCAGCTGGGGGCGGGAGAATGAGCAGTTCTTC.

V gene TRBV7-9 combines with J gene TRBJ2-1; 8 bases agree with TRBD1. Germline CDR1 reads SEHNR; CDR2 reads FQNEAQ (reference sequence). V lost 1 base, J lost 10 bases, and 6 bases stayed unmatched. This CDR3 has 14 residues. Here the CDR3 DNA reads TGTGCCAGCAGCTTAGTGTCCCCAGGGGGCGAGCAGTTCTTC. Translated: CASSLVSPGGEQFF.

The rearrangement joins TRBV3-1 to TRBJ1-2, with a possible D match to TRBD1 (6 bases). V was trimmed by 10 bases and J by 8 bases, leaving 20 bases between them. The CDR3 is made up of 13 amino acids. The germline V gene encodes CDR1 LGHDT and CDR2 YNNKEL (reference sequence). CDR3 in DNA: TGTGCCACCACCCGTACGGGGGCCGGAGGCTACACCTTC. Its protein product is CATTRTGAGGYTF.

This clonotype has only a few counts. This rearrangement joins TRBV20-1 to TRBJ1-2; TRBD1 matches 9 bases. This CDR3 is built from 14 residues. V was pared by 2 bases and J by 4 bases, with 5 bases of the junction left unmatched. Germline-derived CDR1 and CDR2 are DFQATT and SNEGSKA (reference sequence). The CDR3 nucleotides are TGCAGTGCTAGACCCGGGACAGGGATCTATGGCTACACCTTC. Translated: CSARPGTGIYGYTF.

This clonotype occurred a few times. This chain connects TRBV20-1 to TRBJ2-7; weak D call: TRBD2 (5 bases). Per germline, CDR1 DFQATT and CDR2 SNEGSKA (reference sequence). V was cut by 3 bases and J by 2 bases, with 11 bases left in between. The CDR3 contains 13 residues. CDR3 in DNA: TGCAGTGCTAGCCTGGACTTGCCCTACGAGCAGTACTTC. Its translation: CSASLDLPYEQYF.

V is TRBV19 and J is TRBJ2-1; no reliable D call. Germline-derived CDR1 and CDR2 are LNHDA and SQIVND (reference sequence). The germline V and J ends were trimmed by 4 bases and 0 bases, with 10 bases remaining between them. This CDR3 is built from 15 residues. The DNA for the CDR3 is TGTGCCAGTAGTACAGCCAGACCCTCCTACAATGAGCAGTTCTTC. Translated: CASSTARPSYNEQFF.

This clonotype was observed a few times. The V call is TRBV20-1, the J call TRBJ2-5; D gene unclear. V was clipped by 0 bases and J by 5 bases, with 13 bases between them. This CDR3 comprises 14 residues. Per the germline V gene, CDR1 is DFQATT and CDR2 is SNEGSKA (reference sequence). The CDR3, as DNA: TGCAGTGCTAGAGAGGCCTCCCTGGGGGAGACCCAGTACTTC. This sequence encodes CSAREASLGETQYF.

A few counts support this clonotype. This sequence joins TRBV12-3 or TRBV12-4 and TRBJ2-3; 12 bases map to TRBD2. V lost 5 bases and J lost 6; bases outside the gene matches: 3. This CDR3 has 14 residues. CDR3 in DNA: TGTGCCAGCAGTACTAGCGGGGGGTCGGATACGCAGTATTTT. Its translation is CASSTSGGSDTQYF.